A selection of T cell receptor beta chains follows, all from one sample in a study of T cell responses to AZD1222 COVID-19 vaccine. The protocol was immunoSEQ multiplex PCR, while the TCRdb copy is restricted to in-frame clones and leaves out a portion. This table has some 140,000 clones, about nine tenths appearing once. Source: peripheral blood, taken on day 0 of MenACWY control vaccination. All receptors come from an adult in good health. The CDR3 runs from the conserved cysteine through the conserved F or W. Each record gives: clone size, J gene, D gene, V gene, CDR3 protein, CDR3 DNA. A D gene is named only where the DNA matches it firmly. Clone sizes are given selectively: once, few, many, or a class where the clone is expanded.

>.|TRBJ1-1|.|TRBV19
CASSILSAREAFF
TGTGCCAGTAGTATTCTGTCGGCCAGGGAAGCTTTCTTT
>.|TRBJ1-5|.|TRBV28
CASRMRSNQPQHF
TGTGCCAGCAGAATGCGAAGCAATCAGCCCCAGCATTTT
>.|TRBJ2-3|TRBD2|TRBV5-4
CASSHSGGAVRDTQYF
TGTGCCAGCAGCCATAGCGGGGGGGCCGTGAGAGATACGCAGTATTTT
>.|TRBJ1-3|.|TRBV6-7
CASSPPDWDRGNTIYF
TGTGCCAGCAGTCCCCCGGACTGGGATAGGGGAAACACCATATATTTT
>.|TRBJ2-7|.|TRBV19
CASSGYLSYEQYF
TGTGCCAGTAGTGGCTACCTCTCCTACGAGCAGTACTTC
>once|TRBJ1-1|TRBD1|TRBV18
CASSPPSGTGGGTEAFF
TGTGCCAGCTCACCTCCCTCCGGGACAGGGGGCGGAACTGAAGCTTTCTTT
>.|TRBJ1-4|.|TRBV6-5
CASSFSWAANEKLFF
TGTGCCAGCAGTTTCAGTTGGGCTGCTAATGAAAAACTGTTTTTT
>.|TRBJ2-7|TRBD1|TRBV4-2
CASSQETGSEQYF
TGTGCCAGCAGCCAAGAGACAGGGTCCGAGCAGTACTTC
>.|TRBJ2-2|.|TRBV9
CASSVDPTPGTGELFF
TGTGCCAGCAGCGTAGATCCTACCCCCGGCACCGGGGAGCTGTTTTTT
>.|TRBJ1-1|.|TRBV12-3/TRBV12-4
CASTPIQGTEAFF
TGTGCCAGCACTCCCATTCAGGGGACTGAAGCTTTCTTT
>.|TRBJ1-1|.|TRBV12-3/TRBV12-4
CASSFAGRAFF
TGTGCCAGCAGTTTTGCGGGGAGGGCTTTCTTT
>.|TRBJ1-1|.|TRBV11-2
CASSFRPDAEAFF
TGTGCCAGCAGCTTCCGACCGGACGCTGAAGCTTTCTTT
>once|TRBJ1-2|TRBD1|TRBV29-1
CSVGVGTGGYGYTF
TGCAGCGTTGGAGTAGGGACAGGGGGCTATGGCTACACCTTC
>.|TRBJ2-7|TRBD1|TRBV3-1/TRBV3-2
CASSPRMGQGPPEQYF
TGTGCCAGCAGCCCCAGGATGGGACAGGGACCCCCCGAGCAGTACTTC
>.|TRBJ1-2|.|TRBV13
CASSSRRLGSEGYGYTF
TGTGCCAGCAGCTCCCGGCGGTTGGGGTCCGAAGGATATGGCTACACCTTC
>.|TRBJ2-7|.|TRBV3-1/TRBV3-2
CASAGDPSYEQYF
TGTGCCTCGGCGGGCGACCCTTCCTACGAGCAGTACTTC
>.|TRBJ2-5|TRBD2|TRBV28
CASSLDASGEETQYF
TGTGCCAGCAGTTTAGACGCTAGCGGGGAAGAGACCCAGTACTTC
>few|TRBJ1-1|.|TRBV11-3
CASSPVGAGTEAFF
TGTGCCAGCAGCCCTGTGGGGGCAGGCACTGAAGCTTTCTTT
>.|TRBJ1-4|.|TRBV4-3
CASSQGPGGLDEKLFF
TGCGCCAGCAGCCAAGGTCCGGGGGGCTTGGATGAAAAACTGTTTTTT
>once|TRBJ2-2|.|TRBV5-1
CASSPAVRGPNTGELFF
TGCGCCAGCAGCCCGGCGGTCAGAGGGCCGAACACCGGGGAGCTGTTTTTT
>.|TRBJ2-1|.|TRBV9
CASSSYGTYNNEQFF
TGTGCCAGCAGCTCTTACGGGACTTACAACAATGAGCAGTTCTTC
>.|TRBJ2-3|.|TRBV11-1
CASSPAPGDTQYF
TGTGCCAGCAGCCCGGCCCCGGGAGATACGCAGTATTTT
>.|TRBJ1-2|.|TRBV19
CASSIAGSNYGYTF
TGTGCCAGTAGTATTGCGGGTTCCAACTATGGCTACACCTTC
>.|TRBJ2-2|.|TRBV3-1/TRBV3-2
CASSLPPATGELFF
TGTGCCAGCAGCCTACCCCCGGCAACCGGGGAGCTGTTTTTT
>.|TRBJ2-1|.|TRBV25-1
CASSEFSGGSSSYNEQFF
TGTGCCAGCAGTGAATTCTCTGGGGGGTCGTCTAGCTACAATGAGCAGTTCTTC